The present T cell receptor (beta chain) was sequenced within a study of shared clonotypes between healthy human individuals. Study-wide findings and caveats: Against clonotypes common to all four donors, non-shared ones had lower generation probabilities. Rarefaction indicated that sorted-subset sequencing remained incomplete although depth was large. Naive subsets generally had larger estimated richness than memory subsets.

The ends lost 7 bases at V and 3 bases at J; junction bases unmatched: 5. Per germline, CDR1 SGHRS and CDR2 YFSETQ. The CDR3 is made up of 14 amino acids. With respect to this clone: Its antigen remains unknown.

Naive CD8 cells lacked CD45RO, underwent positive selection for CCR7 and left out terminally differentiated effector memory CD45RA+ cells. An approximately 200 ng quantity of DNA, approximately 29,000 T cell genomes, went into the sorted-subset replicate PCRs. Clones were read by immunoSEQ multiplex PCR, and TCRdb kept only the in-frame ones, dropping some. The data hold around 610,000 clones, with roughly 96% observed a single time. The sequence was obtained from a woman aged 30 to 39 in good health. This chain links TRBV5-1 with TRBJ2-1; TRBD2 matches at 9 bases. Sequenced material: naive CD8+ T cells sorted from blood. The CDR3 loop is CASGRLADYNEQFF. Here the CDR3 DNA reads TGCGCCAGCGGGAGACTAGCGGACTACAATGAGCAGTTCTTC.